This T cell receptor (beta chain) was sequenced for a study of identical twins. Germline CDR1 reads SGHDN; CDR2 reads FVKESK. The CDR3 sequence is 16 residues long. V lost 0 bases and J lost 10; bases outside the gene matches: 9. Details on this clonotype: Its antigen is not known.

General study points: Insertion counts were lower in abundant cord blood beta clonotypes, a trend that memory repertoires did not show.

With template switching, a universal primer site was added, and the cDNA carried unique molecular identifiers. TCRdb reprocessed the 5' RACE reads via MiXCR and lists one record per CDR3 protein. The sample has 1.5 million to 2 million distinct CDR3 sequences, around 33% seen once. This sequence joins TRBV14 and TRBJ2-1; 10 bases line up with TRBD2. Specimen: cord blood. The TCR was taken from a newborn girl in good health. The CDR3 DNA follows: TGTGCCAGCAGCCAAGATCGGCTAGCGGGAGAAGGCGAGCAGTTCTTC. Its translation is CASSQDRLAGEGEQFF.